A selection of T cell receptor beta chains follows, all from one sample in a study of T cell changes during pregnancy in multiple sclerosis. Assay: immunoSEQ multiplex PCR; the TCRdb copy retains only in-frame clones and omits some. The sample holds 55,000 to 70,000 clones, roughly 89% seen once. The source material was peripheral blood, sampled in the third trimester of pregnancy. The receptors here all came from a female donor in good health, enrolled as a control in a pregnancy study. Both conserved end residues are part of each CDR3. A D gene is named only where the DNA matches it firmly. Where a row states a size, it is once, few, many or the class of an expanded clone; other rows omit it.

j_call d_call clone_size v_call cdr3_aa cdr3_nt
TRBJ2-1 . . TRBV4-1 CASSLGTPRLSSYNEQFF TGCGCCAGCAGCCTCGGGACTCCCCGCTTGAGCTCCTACAATGAGCAGTTCTTC
TRBJ1-2 . . TRBV2 CASSVTLRGYTF TGTGCCAGCAGTGTGACATTGCGAGGCTACACCTTC
TRBJ1-2 TRBD1 . TRBV29-1 CSVAINRGGYTF TGCAGCGTCGCTATTAACAGGGGTGGCTACACCTTC
TRBJ2-2 TRBD2 . TRBV9 CASSVGLAGDTGELFF TGTGCCAGCAGCGTAGGGTTAGCGGGGGACACCGGGGAGCTGTTTTTT
TRBJ1-5 . . TRBV7-9 CASSLGQGLNQPQHF TGTGCCAGCAGCTTAGGGCAGGGGCTCAATCAGCCCCAGCATTTT
TRBJ1-2 TRBD1 . TRBV4-1 CASSRQGNENGYTF TGCGCCAGCAGCCGACAGGGGAATGAAAATGGCTACACCTTC
TRBJ1-5 . . TRBV30 CAWSEGNQPQHF TGTGCCTGGAGCGAGGGCAATCAGCCCCAGCATTTT
TRBJ2-7 . . TRBV29-1 CSAGGGGGHSYEQYF TGCAGCGCTGGGGGGGGTGGGGGGCACTCCTACGAGCAGTACTTC
TRBJ2-1 TRBD1 . TRBV30 CAWSPGQGPYNEQFF TGTGCCTGGAGCCCCGGACAGGGCCCTTACAATGAGCAGTTCTTC
TRBJ2-7 TRBD1 . TRBV6-6 CASSQPGQGIYEQYF TGTGCCAGCAGTCAGCCGGGACAGGGTATCTACGAGCAGTACTTC
TRBJ2-7 TRBD2 once TRBV10-2 CASSDPAGASYEQYF TGCGCCAGCAGTGATCCAGCGGGGGCCTCCTACGAGCAGTACTTC
TRBJ1-3 TRBD1 . TRBV7-8 CASSQGQGVPSGNTIYF TGTGCCAGCAGTCAGGGACAGGGTGTACCCTCTGGAAACACCATATATTTT
TRBJ2-1 . once TRBV4-3 CASSHDTGSYNEQFF TGCGCCAGCAGCCACGACACTGGCTCCTACAATGAGCAGTTCTTC
TRBJ1-1 . . TRBV28 CATVAGREAFF TGTGCCACCGTAGCAGGGCGTGAAGCTTTCTTT